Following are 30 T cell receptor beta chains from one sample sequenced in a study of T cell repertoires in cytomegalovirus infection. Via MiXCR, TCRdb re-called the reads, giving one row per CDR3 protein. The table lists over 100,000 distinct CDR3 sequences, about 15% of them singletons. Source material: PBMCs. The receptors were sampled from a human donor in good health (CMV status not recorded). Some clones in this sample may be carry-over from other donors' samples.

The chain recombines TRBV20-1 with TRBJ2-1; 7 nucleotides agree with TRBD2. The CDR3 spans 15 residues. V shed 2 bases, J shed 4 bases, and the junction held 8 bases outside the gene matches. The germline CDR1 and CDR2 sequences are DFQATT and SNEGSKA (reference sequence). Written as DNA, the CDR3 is TGCAGTGCTAGACCTCGGGGGGTCAATTACAATGAGCAGTTCTTC. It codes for CSARPRGVNYNEQFF.

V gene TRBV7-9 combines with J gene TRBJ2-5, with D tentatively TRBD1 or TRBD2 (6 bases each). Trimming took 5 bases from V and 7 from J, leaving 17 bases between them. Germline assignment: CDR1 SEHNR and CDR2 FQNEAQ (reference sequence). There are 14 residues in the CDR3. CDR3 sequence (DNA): TGTGCCAGCAGCGATGTAGGGGGGCCCGGGACCCAGTACTTC. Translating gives CASSDVGGPGTQYF.

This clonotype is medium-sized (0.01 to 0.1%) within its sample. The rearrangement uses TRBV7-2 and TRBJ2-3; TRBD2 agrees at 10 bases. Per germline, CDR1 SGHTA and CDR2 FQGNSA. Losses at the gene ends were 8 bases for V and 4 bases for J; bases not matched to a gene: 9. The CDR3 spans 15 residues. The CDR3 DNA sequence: TGTGCCAGCGCTACTCTAGCGGGGGCACCAGATACGCAGTATTTT. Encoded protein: CASATLAGAPDTQYF.

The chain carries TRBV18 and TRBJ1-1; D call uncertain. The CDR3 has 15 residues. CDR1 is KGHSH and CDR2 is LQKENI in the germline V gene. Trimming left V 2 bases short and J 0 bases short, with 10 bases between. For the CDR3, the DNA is TGTGCCAGCTCACCAACGGCGGCGGTGAACACTGAAGCTTTCTTT. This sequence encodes CASSPTAAVNTEAFF.

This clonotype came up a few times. The DNA for the CDR3 is TGCAGTGCTAGAAACCCATCTATGGGCAATGAGCAGTTCTTC. Translation gives CSARNPSMGNEQFF. The gene calls are TRBV20-1 and TRBJ2-1; D is undetermined. The CDR3 spans 14 residues. The ends were cut back, 2 bases at V and 6 bases at J, with 14 bases in the middle. Germline loops: CDR1 DFQATT, CDR2 SNEGSKA (reference sequence).

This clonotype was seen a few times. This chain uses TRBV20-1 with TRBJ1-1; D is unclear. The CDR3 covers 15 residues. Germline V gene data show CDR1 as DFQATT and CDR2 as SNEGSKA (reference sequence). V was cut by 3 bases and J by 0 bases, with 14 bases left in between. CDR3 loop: CSASSLQEMNTEAFF. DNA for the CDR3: TGCAGTGCTAGTTCCCTCCAAGAAATGAACACTGAAGCTTTCTTT.

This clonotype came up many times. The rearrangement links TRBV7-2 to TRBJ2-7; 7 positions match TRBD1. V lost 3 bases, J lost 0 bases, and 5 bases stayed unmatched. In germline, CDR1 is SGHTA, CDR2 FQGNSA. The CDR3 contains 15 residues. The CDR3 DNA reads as TGTGCCAGCAGCTTCCGGACAGGACCCTCCTACGAGCAGTACTTC. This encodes CASSFRTGPSYEQYF.

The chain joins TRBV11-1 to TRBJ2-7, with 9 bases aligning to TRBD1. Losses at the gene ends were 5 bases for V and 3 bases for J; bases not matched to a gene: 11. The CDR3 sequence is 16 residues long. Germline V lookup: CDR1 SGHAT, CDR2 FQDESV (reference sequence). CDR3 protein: CASSPPGQGIFYEQYF. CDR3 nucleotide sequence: TGTGCCAGCAGCCCGCCGGGACAGGGTATTTTCTACGAGCAGTACTTC.

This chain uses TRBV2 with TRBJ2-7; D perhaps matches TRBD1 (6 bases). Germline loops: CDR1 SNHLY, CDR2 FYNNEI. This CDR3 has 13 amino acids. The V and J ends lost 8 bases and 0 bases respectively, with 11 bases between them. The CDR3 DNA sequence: TGTGCCAGCGAGGGACAAAGCTCCTACGAGCAGTACTTC. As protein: CASEGQSSYEQYF.

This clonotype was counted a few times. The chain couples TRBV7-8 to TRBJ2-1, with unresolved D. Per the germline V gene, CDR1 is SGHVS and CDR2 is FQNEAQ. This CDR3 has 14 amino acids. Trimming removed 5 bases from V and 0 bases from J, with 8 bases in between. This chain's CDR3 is CASSLDRSYNEQFF. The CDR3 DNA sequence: TGTGCCAGCAGCCTCGATCGCTCCTACAATGAGCAGTTCTTC.

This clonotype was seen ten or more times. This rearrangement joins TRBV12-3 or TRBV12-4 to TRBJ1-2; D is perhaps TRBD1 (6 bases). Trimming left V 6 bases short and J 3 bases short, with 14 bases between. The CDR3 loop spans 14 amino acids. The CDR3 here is CASSPQGSHYGYTF. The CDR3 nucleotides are TGTGCCAGCAGCCCCCAGGGGAGTCACTATGGCTACACCTTC.

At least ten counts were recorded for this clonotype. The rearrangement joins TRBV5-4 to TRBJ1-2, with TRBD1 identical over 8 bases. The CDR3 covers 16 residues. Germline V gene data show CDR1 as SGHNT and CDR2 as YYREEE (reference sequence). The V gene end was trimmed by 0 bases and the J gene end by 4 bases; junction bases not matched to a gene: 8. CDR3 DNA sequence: TGTGCCAGCAGCTTGGCCGCAGGGGGCAACGGCTATGGCTACACCTTC. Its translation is CASSLAAGGNGYGYTF.

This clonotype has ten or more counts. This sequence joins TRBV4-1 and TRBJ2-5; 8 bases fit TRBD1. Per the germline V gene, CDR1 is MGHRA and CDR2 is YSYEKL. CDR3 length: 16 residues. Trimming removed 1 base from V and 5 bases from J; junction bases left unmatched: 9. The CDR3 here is CASSQVRGQARETQYF. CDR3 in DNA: TGCGCCAGCAGCCAAGTCCGGGGACAGGCCCGGGAGACCCAGTACTTC.

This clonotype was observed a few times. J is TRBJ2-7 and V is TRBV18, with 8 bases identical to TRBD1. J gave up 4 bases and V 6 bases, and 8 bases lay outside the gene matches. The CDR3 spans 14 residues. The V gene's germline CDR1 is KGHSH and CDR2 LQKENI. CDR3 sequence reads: CASSPGQDPYEQYF. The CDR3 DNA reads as TGTGCCAGCTCCCCGGGACAGGACCCTTACGAGCAGTACTTC.

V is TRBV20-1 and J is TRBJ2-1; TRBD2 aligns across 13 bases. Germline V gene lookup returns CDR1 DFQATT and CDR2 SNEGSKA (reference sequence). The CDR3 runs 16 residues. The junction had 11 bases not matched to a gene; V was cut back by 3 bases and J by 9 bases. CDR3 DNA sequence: TGCAGTGCTAGCCGGACGTCGGGACTAGCGGGATTTGAGCAGTTCTTC. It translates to CSASRTSGLAGFEQFF.

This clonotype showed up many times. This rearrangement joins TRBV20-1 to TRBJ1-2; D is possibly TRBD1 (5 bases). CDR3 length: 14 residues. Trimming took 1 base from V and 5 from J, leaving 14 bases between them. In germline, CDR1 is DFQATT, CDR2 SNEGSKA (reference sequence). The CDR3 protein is CSARVGGRGYGYTF. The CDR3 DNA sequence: TGCAGTGCTAGAGTCGGGGGACGGGGGTATGGCTACACCTTC.

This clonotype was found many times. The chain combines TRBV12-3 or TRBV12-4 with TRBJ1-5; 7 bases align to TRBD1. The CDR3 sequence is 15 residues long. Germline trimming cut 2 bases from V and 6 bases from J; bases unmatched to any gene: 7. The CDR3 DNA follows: TGTGCCAGCAGTTTAAGGCAGGGGGACGTTCAGCCCCAGCATTTT. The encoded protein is CASSLRQGDVQPQHF.

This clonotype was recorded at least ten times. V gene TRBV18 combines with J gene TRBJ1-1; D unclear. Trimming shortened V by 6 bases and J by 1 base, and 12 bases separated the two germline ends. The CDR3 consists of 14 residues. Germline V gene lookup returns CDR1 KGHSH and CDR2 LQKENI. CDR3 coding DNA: TGTGCCAGCTCCGCGTCGGGAGGGAACACTGAAGCTTTCTTT. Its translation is CASSASGGNTEAFF.

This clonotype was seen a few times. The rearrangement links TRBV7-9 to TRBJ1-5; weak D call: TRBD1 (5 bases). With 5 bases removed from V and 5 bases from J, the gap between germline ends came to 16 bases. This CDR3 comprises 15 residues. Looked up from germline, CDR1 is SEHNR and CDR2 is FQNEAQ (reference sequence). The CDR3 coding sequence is TGTGCCAGCAGCGCGGACGGGAGAGGGGATCAGCCCCAGCATTTT. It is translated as CASSADGRGDQPQHF.

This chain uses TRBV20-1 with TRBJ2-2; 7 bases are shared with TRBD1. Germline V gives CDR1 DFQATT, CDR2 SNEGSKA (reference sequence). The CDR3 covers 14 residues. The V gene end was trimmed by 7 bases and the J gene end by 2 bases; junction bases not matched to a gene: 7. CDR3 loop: CSGEDRSNTGELFF. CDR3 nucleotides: TGCAGTGGAGAGGACAGGTCAAACACCGGGGAGCTGTTTTTT.

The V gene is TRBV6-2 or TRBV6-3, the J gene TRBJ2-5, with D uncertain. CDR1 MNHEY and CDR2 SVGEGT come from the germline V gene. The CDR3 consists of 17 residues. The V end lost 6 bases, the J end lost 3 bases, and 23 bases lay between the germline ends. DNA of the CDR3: TGTGCCAGCAGCCCCAGGAGACCACTTTGGGTGAAAGAGACCCAGTACTTC. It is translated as CASSPRRPLWVKETQYF.

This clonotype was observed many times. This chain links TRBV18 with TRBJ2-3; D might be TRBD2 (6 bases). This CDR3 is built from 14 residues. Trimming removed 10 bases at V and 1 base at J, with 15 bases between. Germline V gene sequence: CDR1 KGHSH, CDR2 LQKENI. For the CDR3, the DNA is TGTGCCACCCAACCCTCGGGGGGCACAGATACGCAGTATTTT. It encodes CATQPSGGTDTQYF.

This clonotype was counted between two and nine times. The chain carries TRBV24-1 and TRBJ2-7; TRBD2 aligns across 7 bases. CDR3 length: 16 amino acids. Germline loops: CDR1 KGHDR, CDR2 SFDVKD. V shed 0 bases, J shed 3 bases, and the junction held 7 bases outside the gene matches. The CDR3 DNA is TGTGCCACCAGTGATTTGAACGGGAGGTATCTCTACGAGCAGTACTTC. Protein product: CATSDLNGRYLYEQYF.

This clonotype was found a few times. The CDR3 DNA follows: TGCAGTGCTAGTCCTGGACCCTACGAGCAGTACTTC. Its translation: CSASPGPYEQYF. The chain couples TRBV20-1 to TRBJ2-7; no reliable D call. The germline V gene has CDR1 DFQATT and CDR2 SNEGSKA (reference sequence). V lost 3 bases and J lost 2, with 8 bases in between. The length of the CDR3 is 12 residues.

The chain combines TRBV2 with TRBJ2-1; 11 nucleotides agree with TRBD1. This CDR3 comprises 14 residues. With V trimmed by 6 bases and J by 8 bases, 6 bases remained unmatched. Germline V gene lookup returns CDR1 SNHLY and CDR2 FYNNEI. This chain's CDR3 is CASSLGQGADEQFF. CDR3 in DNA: TGTGCCAGCAGCTTAGGACAGGGGGCCGATGAGCAGTTCTTC.

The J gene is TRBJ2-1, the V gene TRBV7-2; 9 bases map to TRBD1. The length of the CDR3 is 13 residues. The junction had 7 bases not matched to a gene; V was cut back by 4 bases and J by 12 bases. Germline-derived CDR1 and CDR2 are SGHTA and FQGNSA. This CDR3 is CASSSDRGNLQFF. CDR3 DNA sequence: TGTGCCAGCAGCTCAGACAGGGGGAATTTGCAGTTCTTC.

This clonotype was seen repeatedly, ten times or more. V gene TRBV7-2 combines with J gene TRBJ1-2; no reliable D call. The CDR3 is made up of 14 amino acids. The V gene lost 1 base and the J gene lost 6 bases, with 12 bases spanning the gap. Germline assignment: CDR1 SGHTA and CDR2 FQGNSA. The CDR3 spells CASSLEGWGDGYTF. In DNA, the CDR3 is TGTGCCAGCAGCTTAGAAGGCTGGGGTGATGGCTACACCTTC.

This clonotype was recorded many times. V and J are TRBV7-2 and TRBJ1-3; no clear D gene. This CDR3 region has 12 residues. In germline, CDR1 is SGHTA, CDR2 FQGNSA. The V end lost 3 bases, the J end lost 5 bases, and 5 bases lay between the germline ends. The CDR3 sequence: CASSFARNTIYF. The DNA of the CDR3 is TGTGCCAGCAGCTTCGCGAGAAACACCATATATTTT.

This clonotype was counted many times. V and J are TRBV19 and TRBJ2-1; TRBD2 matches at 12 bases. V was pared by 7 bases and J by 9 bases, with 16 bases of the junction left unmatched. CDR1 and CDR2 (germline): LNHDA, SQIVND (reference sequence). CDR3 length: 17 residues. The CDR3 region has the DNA TGTGCCAGTATGCCGGGACTAGCGGGCCCTCTGGCGGGTGAGCAGTTCTTC. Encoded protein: CASMPGLAGPLAGEQFF.

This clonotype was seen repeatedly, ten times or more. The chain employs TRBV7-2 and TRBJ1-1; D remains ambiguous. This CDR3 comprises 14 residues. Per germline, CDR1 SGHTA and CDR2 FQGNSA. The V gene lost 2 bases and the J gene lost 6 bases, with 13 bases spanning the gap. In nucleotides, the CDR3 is TGTGCCAGCAGCTTAAAAGGGATTGAACCTGAAGCTTTCTTT. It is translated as CASSLKGIEPEAFF.